The clone carrying this TCR beta chain has more than one count but fewer than ten. Its antigen remains unknown. This entry belongs to a study of T cells in Graves' hyperthyroidism and ophthalmopathy. Amplification of TCR beta CDR3 regions used RNA as the template. HTBI primers were the set used in a first-round RT-PCR of the TCR CDR3. TCRdb re-derived calls from the multiplex PCR reads in MiXCR, one entry per CDR3 protein. Of some 490,000 distinct CDR3 sequences detected, less than 25% appear once; the ten largest clones hold about half. CDR1 is LGHDT, CDR2 YNNKEL, per germline (reference sequence). The CDR3 runs 13 residues. Trimming removed 2 bases at V and 3 bases at J, with 7 bases between. The study's findings and limits: Appearing also in blood were most of the thyroid clonotypes expanded above 0.001.

Material: blood. The receptor was derived from a woman aged 70-85 years with Graves' ophthalmopathy. The rearrangement uses TRBV3-1 and TRBJ2-5; D unclear. The CDR3 loop is CASSQSSEETQYF. In DNA, the CDR3 is TGTGCCAGCAGCCAAAGCTCTGAAGAGACCCAGTACTTC.